This T cell receptor beta chain was sequenced in a study of T cells after yellow fever vaccination (dated by TCRdb to about 2019). Broadly, across the study: The SMART-Seq v4 Ultra Low Input RNA kit was used to prepare libraries from fractions with low cell numbers. To track T-cell clones before and after primary and booster YFV17D yellow fever vaccination, bulk TCR alpha and beta repertoires were sequenced longitudinally. Two healthy male donors, one aged 18 to 30 and one aged 30 to 40 years, made up the cohort. Bulk PBMC replicates and cell subsets were isolated from blood drawn at multiple timepoints before and after both primary and secondary immunization.

Explained via the paper, the treatment or condition label denotes: live attenuated yellow fever vaccine strain. At every blood-draw timepoint, two biological replicates of bulk PBMCs were collected. A standard Ficoll-Paque protocol was used to isolate PBMCs from peripheral blood. TriZol was used to extract RNA from bulk PBMCs, CD4 and CD8 fractions, and dextramer-positive and dextramer-negative fractions. TCR cDNA was synthesized by 5'RACE template switching, which introduced a universal primer site and unique molecular identifiers. Priming for cDNA synthesis came from both the TCR alpha and TCR beta constant segments. Libraries were amplified in two PCR steps, with sample barcodes and sequencing adapters added in the second step. Sequencing of libraries was done on Illumina HiSeq 2500 (2x100 bp) or NovaSeq (2x150 bp). The study's processing was this. MIGEC was used to demultiplex reads and collapse the reads into UMI consensus sequences, and MiXCR was used for V(D)J alignment. Vaccine-responding clonotypes were defined with edgeR using replicate PBMC samples, requiring FDR below 0.01 and a log2 fold change above 5 up to day 15. Each bulk clonotype received a CD4 or CD8 identity based on whether the sequenced CD4 or CD8 repertoire contained that clonotype at higher abundance. The raw public data were reprocessed by TCRdb itself: fastp quality trimming at Q25, MiXCR clonotype calling, in-frame beta chains only. Every entry covers one CDR3 protein and lists the most common genes and DNA from its rows. V and J calls and clone size were set by TCRdb, not the authors. The sample table lists about 550,000 distinct CDR3 sequences, about a fifth of them with a count of one. The ten biggest clones cover around an eighth of the sample.

On this clonotype: Its target antigen remains unknown. No base qualities exist here, and no much larger clone lies one base off it.

The germline V gene supplies CDR1 SGHRS and CDR2 YFSETQ. V and J lose 4 bases and 2 bases, and a span of 13 bases separates them. From the cysteine through the phenylalanine, the CDR3 covers 14 amino acids. Kept here is only the CDR3 DNA, which spans 42 bases and is read in frame from base 1. The paper's findings and limits, for the study overall: The study included only a couple of donors, which limits how far the findings can be generalized. FACS-sorted repertoires could contain abundant contaminating clonotypes from the bulk population, so computational filtering was required. Most clones expanded after primary vaccination were re-detected after the booster (96% of CD4 and around 88% of CD8), suggesting broad memory maintenance. Compared with the primary T-cell response, the secondary T-cell response was weaker but faster, peaking on day 5 rather than day 15. A small fraction of clonotypes appeared in both the CD4 and CD8 compartments, likely as a result of convergent recombination.

This receptor was identified in a man aged 25 to 45 who received the YFV17D yellow fever vaccine. The sequencing here drew on PBMCs, taken 15 days after the yellow fever booster vaccination. The chain links TRBV5-1 with TRBJ2-7, with the D call perhaps TRBD1 or TRBD2, each one matching 5 bases. At the DNA level, the sequence is TGCGCCAGCAGCGAGGGACCCTCCACCTACGAGCAGTACTTC. This sequence encodes CASSEGPSTYEQYF.